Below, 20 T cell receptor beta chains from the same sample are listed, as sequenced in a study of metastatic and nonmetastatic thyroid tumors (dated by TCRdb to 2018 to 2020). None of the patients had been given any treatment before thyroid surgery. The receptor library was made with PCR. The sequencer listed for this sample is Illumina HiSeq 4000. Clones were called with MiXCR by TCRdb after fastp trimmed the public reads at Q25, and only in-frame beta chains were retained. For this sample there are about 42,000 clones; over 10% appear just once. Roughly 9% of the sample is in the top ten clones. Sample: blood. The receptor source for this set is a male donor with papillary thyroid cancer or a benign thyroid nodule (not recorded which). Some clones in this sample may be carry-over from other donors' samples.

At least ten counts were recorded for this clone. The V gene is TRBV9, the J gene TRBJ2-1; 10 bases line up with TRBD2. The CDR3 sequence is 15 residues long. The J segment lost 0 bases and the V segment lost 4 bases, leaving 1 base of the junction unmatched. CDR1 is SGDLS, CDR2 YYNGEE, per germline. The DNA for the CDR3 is TGTGCCAGCAGCCCTAGCGGGAGCTCCTACAATGAGCAGTTCTTC. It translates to CASSPSGSSYNEQFF. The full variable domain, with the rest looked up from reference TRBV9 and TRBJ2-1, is DSGVTQTPKHLITATGQRVTLRCSPRSGDLSVYWYQQSLDQGLQFLIQYYNGEERAKGNILERFSAQQFPDLHSELNLSSLELGDSALYFCASSPSGSSYNEQFFGPGTRLTVL.

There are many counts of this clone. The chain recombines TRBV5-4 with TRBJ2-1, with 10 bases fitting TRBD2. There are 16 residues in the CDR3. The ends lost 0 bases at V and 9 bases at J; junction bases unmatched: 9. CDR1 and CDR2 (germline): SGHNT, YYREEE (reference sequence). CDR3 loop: CASSLGGTSVLSEQFF. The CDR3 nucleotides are TGTGCCAGCAGCTTGGGAGGGACTAGCGTCCTATCTGAGCAGTTCTTC.

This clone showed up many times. CDR3 amino acids: CASSLGGRGTEAFF. The DNA of the CDR3 is TGTGCCAGCAGCTTAGGGGGCCGAGGCACTGAAGCTTTCTTT. This rearrangement joins TRBV7-8 to TRBJ1-1, with a weak D call TRBD1 (5 bases). V dropped 1 base and J dropped 4 bases, with 10 bases sitting between them. The CDR3 length is 14 residues. The germline gives CDR1 SGHVS, CDR2 FQNEAQ.

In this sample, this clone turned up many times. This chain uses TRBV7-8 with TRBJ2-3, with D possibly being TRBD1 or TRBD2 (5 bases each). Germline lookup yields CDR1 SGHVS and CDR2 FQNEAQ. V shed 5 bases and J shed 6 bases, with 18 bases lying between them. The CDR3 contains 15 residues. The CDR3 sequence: CASSPPGAVGDTQYF. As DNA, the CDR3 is TGTGCCAGCAGCCCCCCCGGGGCCGTCGGGGATACGCAGTATTTT.

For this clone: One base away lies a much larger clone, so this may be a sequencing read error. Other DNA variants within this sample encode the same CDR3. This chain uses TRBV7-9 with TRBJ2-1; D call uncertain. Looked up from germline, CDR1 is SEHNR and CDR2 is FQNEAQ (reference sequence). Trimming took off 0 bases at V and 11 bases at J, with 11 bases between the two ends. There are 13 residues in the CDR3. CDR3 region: CASSLAESIKQFF. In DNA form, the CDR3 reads TGTGCCAGCAGCTTAGCAGAGTCCATTAAGCAGTTCTTC. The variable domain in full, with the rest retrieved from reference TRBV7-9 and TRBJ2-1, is DTGVSQNPRHKITKRGQNVTFRCDPISEHNRLYWYRQTLGQGPEFLTYFQNEAQLEKSRLLSDRFSAERPKGSFSTLEIQRTEQGDSAMYLCASSLAESIKQFFGPGTRLTVL.

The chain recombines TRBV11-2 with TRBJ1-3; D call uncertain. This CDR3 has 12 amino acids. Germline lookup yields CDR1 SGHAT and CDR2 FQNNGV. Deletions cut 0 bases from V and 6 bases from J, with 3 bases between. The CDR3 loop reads CASSLESNTIYF. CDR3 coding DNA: TGTGCCAGCAGCTTAGAGTCAAACACCATATATTTT.

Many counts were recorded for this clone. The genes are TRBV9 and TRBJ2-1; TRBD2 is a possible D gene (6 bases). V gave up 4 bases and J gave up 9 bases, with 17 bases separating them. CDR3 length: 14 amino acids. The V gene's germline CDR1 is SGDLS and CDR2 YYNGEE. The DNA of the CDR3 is TGTGCCAGCAGCCCCGAGACTAGTTGGGGTGAGCAGTTCTTC. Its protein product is CASSPETSWGEQFF.

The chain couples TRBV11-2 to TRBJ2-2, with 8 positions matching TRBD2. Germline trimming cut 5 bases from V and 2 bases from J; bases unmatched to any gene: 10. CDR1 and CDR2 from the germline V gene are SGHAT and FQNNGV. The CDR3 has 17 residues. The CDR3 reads CASSERTGRANTGELFF. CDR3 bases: TGTGCCAGCAGCGAAAGGACCGGGAGGGCCAACACCGGGGAGCTGTTTTTT.

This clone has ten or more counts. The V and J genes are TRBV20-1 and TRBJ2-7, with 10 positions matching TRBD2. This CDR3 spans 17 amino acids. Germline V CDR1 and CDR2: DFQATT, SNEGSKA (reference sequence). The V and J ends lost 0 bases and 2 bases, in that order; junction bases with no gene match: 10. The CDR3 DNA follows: TGCAGTGCTAGAGATGGGATAGCGGGAGGCCTCACCTACGAGCAGTACTTC. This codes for CSARDGIAGGLTYEQYF.

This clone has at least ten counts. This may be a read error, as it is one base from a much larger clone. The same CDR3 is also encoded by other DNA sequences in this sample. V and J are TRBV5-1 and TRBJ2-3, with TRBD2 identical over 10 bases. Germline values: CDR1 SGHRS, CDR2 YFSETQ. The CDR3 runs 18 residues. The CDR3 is CSSSFDPEREGRTDTQYF. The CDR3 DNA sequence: TGCTCCAGCAGCTTTGATCCGGAGCGGGAGGGCCGGACAGATACGCAGTATTTT.

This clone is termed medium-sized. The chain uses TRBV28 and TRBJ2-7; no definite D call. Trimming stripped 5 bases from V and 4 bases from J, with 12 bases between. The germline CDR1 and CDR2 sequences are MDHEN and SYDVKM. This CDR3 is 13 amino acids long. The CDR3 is CASSPTLGYEQYF. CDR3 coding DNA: TGTGCCAGCAGTCCTACCTTGGGGTACGAGCAGTACTTC.

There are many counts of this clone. The CDR3 sequence is CASSKGAGEPYNEQFF. The CDR3 coding sequence is TGTGCCAGTAGTAAAGGAGCGGGAGAACCCTACAATGAGCAGTTCTTC. The chain carries TRBV19 and TRBJ2-1, with TRBD2 matching 8 bases. CDR1 and CDR2 (germline): LNHDA, SQIVND (reference sequence). The CDR3 has 16 residues. J lost 2 bases, V lost 4 bases, and 7 bases had no gene match.

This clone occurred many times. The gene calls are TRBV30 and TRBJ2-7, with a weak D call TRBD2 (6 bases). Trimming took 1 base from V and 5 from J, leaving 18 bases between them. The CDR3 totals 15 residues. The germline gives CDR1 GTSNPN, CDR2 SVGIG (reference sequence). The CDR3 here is CAWSEGTGARDEQYF. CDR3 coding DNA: TGTGCCTGGAGTGAGGGGACGGGAGCGCGAGACGAGCAGTACTTC.

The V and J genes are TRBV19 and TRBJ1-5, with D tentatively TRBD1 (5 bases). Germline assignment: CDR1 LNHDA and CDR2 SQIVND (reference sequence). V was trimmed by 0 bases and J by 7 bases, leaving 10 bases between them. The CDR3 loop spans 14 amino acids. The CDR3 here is CASSIDPTVQPQHF. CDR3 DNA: TGTGCCAGTAGTATAGATCCGACAGTCCAGCCCCAGCATTTT.

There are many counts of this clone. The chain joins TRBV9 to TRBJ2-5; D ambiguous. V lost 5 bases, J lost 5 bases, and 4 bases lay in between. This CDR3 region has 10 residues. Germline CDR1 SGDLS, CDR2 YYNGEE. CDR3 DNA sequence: TGTGCCAGCAGACGGGAGACCCAGTACTTC. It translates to CASRRETQYF.

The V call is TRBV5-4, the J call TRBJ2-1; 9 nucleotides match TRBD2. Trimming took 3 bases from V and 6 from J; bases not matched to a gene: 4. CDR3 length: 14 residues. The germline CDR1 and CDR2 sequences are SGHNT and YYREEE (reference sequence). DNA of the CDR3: TGTGCCAGCAGCTCTAGCGGGACAGTCAATGAGCAGTTCTTC. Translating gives CASSSSGTVNEQFF.

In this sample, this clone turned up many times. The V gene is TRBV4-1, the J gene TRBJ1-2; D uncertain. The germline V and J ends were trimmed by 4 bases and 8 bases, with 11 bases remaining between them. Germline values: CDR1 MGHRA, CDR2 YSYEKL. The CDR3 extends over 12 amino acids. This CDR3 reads CASSRVGWGYTF. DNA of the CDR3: TGCGCCAGCAGCCGAGTTGGGTGGGGCTACACCTTC.

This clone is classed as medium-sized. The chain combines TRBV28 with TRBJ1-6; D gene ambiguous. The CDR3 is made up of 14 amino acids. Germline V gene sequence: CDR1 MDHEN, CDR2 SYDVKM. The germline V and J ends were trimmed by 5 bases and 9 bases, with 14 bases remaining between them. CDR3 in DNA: TGTGCCAGCAGTCCCCCGGAAGGGCGTTCACCCCTCCACTTT. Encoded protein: CASSPPEGRSPLHF.

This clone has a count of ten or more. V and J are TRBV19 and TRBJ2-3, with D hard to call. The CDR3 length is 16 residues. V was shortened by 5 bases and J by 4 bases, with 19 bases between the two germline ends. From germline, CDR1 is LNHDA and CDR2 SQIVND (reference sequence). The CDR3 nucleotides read TGTGCCAGTAGTTTGCTTGGTGGGGTCGTCGCAGATACGCAGTATTTT. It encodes CASSLLGGVVADTQYF. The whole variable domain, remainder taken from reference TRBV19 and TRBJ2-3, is DGGITQSPKYLFRKEGQNVTLSCEQNLNHDAMYWYRQDPGQGLRLIYYSQIVNDFQKGDIAEGYSVSREKKESFPLTVTSAQKNPTAFYLCASSLLGGVVADTQYFGPGTRLTVL.

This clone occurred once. The CDR3 reads CASSLDAEGEQYF. The CDR3 region has the DNA TGTGCCAGCAGCTTAGACGCGGAGGGCGAGCAGTACTTC. The genes are TRBV7-6 and TRBJ2-7; D may be TRBD2 (6 bases). V was cut by 1 base and J by 6 bases, with 10 bases left in between. This CDR3 region has 13 residues. Germline V gene sequence: CDR1 SGHVS, CDR2 FNYEAQ.